This T cell receptor (beta chain) stems from a study of T cell changes during pregnancy in multiple sclerosis. TCRdb keeps only in-frame clones here, not all; method: immunoSEQ multiplex PCR. The sample contains approximately 92,000 clones, roughly 90% of which appear only once. Trimming removed 0 bases from V and 8 bases from J; junction bases left unmatched: 8. The CDR3 is 16 amino acids. CDR1 is SGHVS, CDR2 FQNEAQ, per germline. This TCR was recovered from a female donor with multiple sclerosis, enrolled in a pregnancy study. V usage is TRBV7-8 and J usage is TRBJ1-4; 8 bases line up with TRBD1. The sample was peripheral blood, taken in the first trimester of pregnancy. This chain's CDR3 is CASSLAGDRGEEKLFF. The CDR3 DNA follows: TGTGCCAGCAGCTTAGCCGGCGACAGGGGTGAGGAAAAACTGTTTTTT.